This T cell receptor (beta chain) was documented in a study of tumor and adjacent non-tumor tissue in lung cancer. This clonotype turned up a few times. A much larger clone lies a single base off, so this may be a read error. Germline V lookup: CDR1 MNHEY, CDR2 SVGAGI. This CDR3 contains 13 residues. This sample's RNA came from whole unsorted tissue. Distant lung tissue was collected more than 3 cm away from the tumor edge. The library came from three nested PCR rounds adapted from ARM-PCR protocols. TCRdb called the multiplex PCR reads again in MiXCR, with one record for every CDR3 protein. The table has 85,000 to 130,000 distinct CDR3 sequences, 65% seen once.

The TCR was taken from a man aged 30-40 years with non-small cell lung cancer. The chain joins TRBV6-5 to TRBJ1-1, with D unclear. The material sequenced was distant non-tumor lung tissue. For the CDR3, the DNA is TGTGTCAGCAGCCCGGACTCTTACACTGAAGCTTTCTTT. It encodes CVSSPDSYTEAFF.